One and the same sample provided the 20 T cell receptor beta chains below, sequenced in a study of technical replicates of blood from a handful of donors (dated by TCRdb to between 2016 and 2019). Library generation was performed with the immunoSEQ multiplex PCR assay. In its TCRdb copy, this immuneACCESS table keeps in-frame sequences only and misses some clones. Where compared with another copy, unresolved V genes explain less than half of these, and the others have no known cause. The sample yields approximately 80,000 clones; over 75% were counted once. 0.2% to 0.3% of the sample is held by the ten biggest clonotypes. Sequencing used T cells isolated from PBMCs. Receptor source: a human donor in good health.

The V gene is TRBV28, the J gene TRBJ2-3; D is unresolved. CDR3 length: 16 residues. Trimming removed 2 bases from V and 0 bases from J, with 12 bases in between. Germline V gives CDR1 MDHEN, CDR2 SYDVKM. CDR3 amino acids: CASSLGDFSSTDTQYF. The DNA of the CDR3 is TGTGCCAGCAGTTTAGGCGACTTCTCTAGCACAGATACGCAGTATTTT.

CDR3 in DNA: TGCGCCAGCACCCCGGGACAGCCGAACACTGAAGCTTTCTTT. Its protein product is CASTPGQPNTEAFF. The chain recombines TRBV5-1 with TRBJ1-1, with 7 positions matching TRBD1. The CDR3 consists of 14 residues. Looked up from germline, CDR1 is SGHRS and CDR2 is YFSETQ. After removal of 6 bases from V and 1 base from J, the junction contained 6 bases not matched to a gene.

The genes are TRBV2 and TRBJ2-7; D possibly corresponds to TRBD2 (5 bases). The ends were cut back, 10 bases at V and 5 bases at J, with 12 bases in the middle. Germline-derived CDR1 and CDR2 are SNHLY and FYNNEI. The CDR3 totals 11 residues. The CDR3 here is CATILVNEQYF. The DNA of the CDR3 is TGTGCCACCATACTAGTTAACGAGCAGTACTTC.

The chain is built from TRBV9 and TRBJ1-1; 11 nucleotides agree with TRBD1. CDR3 length: 14 residues. The germline CDR1 and CDR2 sequences are SGDLS and YYNGEE. Trimming took 4 bases from V and 4 from J; bases not matched to a gene: 3. CDR3 protein: CASSPGTGGTEAFF. The CDR3 DNA reads as TGTGCCAGCAGCCCCGGGACAGGGGGCACTGAAGCTTTCTTT.

The table lists this clone with a count of one. This chain joins TRBV27 and TRBJ1-5, with D unclear. With 4 bases removed from V and 7 bases from J, the gap between germline ends came to 11 bases. This CDR3 region has 13 residues. The germline V gene encodes CDR1 MNHEY and CDR2 SMNVEV (reference sequence). The CDR3: CASSYGVGQPQHF. The CDR3 DNA sequence: TGTGCCAGCAGTTACGGGGTAGGACAGCCCCAGCATTTT.

The chain has TRBV9 and TRBJ1-3; the match to TRBD1 covers 9 bases. The CDR3 consists of 14 residues. CDR1 SGDLS and CDR2 YYNGEE come from the germline V gene. V lost 5 bases to trimming and J lost 5 bases; unmatched junction nucleotides: 5. The CDR3 region has the DNA TGTGCCAGCAGAAGTGGACAGGGGAGAAACACCATATATTTT. Its translation: CASRSGQGRNTIYF.

This clone was observed a single time. The V call is TRBV10-3, the J call TRBJ2-1; tentatively, D is TRBD1 (6 bases). The CDR3 is made up of 16 amino acids. V gave up 5 bases and J gave up 0 bases, with 14 bases separating them. CDR1 and CDR2 from the germline V gene are ENHRY and SYGVKD. The DNA for the CDR3 is TGTGCCATCAGTTCTAATCAGGGGATCTCCTACAATGAGCAGTTCTTC. Protein: CAISSNQGISYNEQFF.

V is TRBV4-1 and J is TRBJ2-1; possible D gene TRBD1, 6 bases. Deletions cut 1 base from V and 0 bases from J, with 10 bases between. CDR3 size: 16 residues. Germline V gene data show CDR1 as MGHRA and CDR2 as YSYEKL. Written as DNA, the CDR3 is TGCGCCAGCAGCCAAGGTGACAGGAGCTCCTACAATGAGCAGTTCTTC. Translation: CASSQGDRSSYNEQFF.

The chain links TRBV21-1 to TRBJ1-2; TRBD1, the table's D call, was not compared with the DNA. TRBV21-1 is given as a pseudogene. The CDR3 runs 13 residues. The CDR3 loop is CASSKEGGSGYTF. As DNA, the CDR3 is TGTGCCAGCAGCAAAGAAGGGGGAAGTGGCTACACCTTC.

The chain recombines TRBV27 with TRBJ2-1; 7 bases align to TRBD1. Germline CDR1 MNHEY, CDR2 SMNVEV (reference sequence). The V segment lost 7 bases and the J segment 8 bases; nucleotides outside the gene matches: 8. CDR3 length equals 13 residues. Written as DNA, the CDR3 is TGTGCCAGCACCCCGACAGGGATGTATGAGCAGTTCTTC. Its translation is CASTPTGMYEQFF.

The rearrangement joins TRBV4-1 to TRBJ2-7, with a weak D call TRBD2 (5 bases). The ends were cut back, 2 bases at V and 2 bases at J, with 13 bases in the middle. CDR1 MGHRA and CDR2 YSYEKL come from the germline V gene. The CDR3 has 15 residues. The CDR3 DNA reads as TGCGCCAGCAGCCAAAACCGGGATACAACCTACGAGCAGTACTTC. Its protein product is CASSQNRDTTYEQYF.

The chain joins TRBV14 to TRBJ2-2; D might be TRBD1 (6 bases). The CDR3 contains 16 residues. The ends were cut back, 4 bases at V and 4 bases at J, with 16 bases in the middle. Germline V CDR1 and CDR2: SGHDN, FVKESK. CDR3 in amino acids: CASSPPGESLTGELFF. Written as DNA, the CDR3 is TGTGCCAGCAGCCCTCCAGGGGAATCCCTCACCGGGGAGCTGTTTTTT.

This chain joins TRBV6-1 and TRBJ2-3, with 7 bases that match TRBD2. This CDR3 has 14 residues. After removal of 4 bases from V and 2 bases from J, the junction contained 3 bases not matched to a gene. Germline lookup yields CDR1 MNHNS and CDR2 SASEGT. This chain's CDR3 is CASSATSVTDTQYF. The DNA for the CDR3 is TGTGCCAGCAGTGCAACTAGCGTCACAGATACGCAGTATTTT.

The chain carries TRBV5-6 and TRBJ2-7; TRBD2 might be the D (6 bases). There are 13 residues in the CDR3. The germline gives CDR1 SGHDT, CDR2 YYEEEE. V lost 4 bases, J lost 7 bases, and 15 bases lay in between. The DNA of the CDR3 is TGTGCCAGCAGCCAGGGACTCGCGGGGGAGCAGTACTTC. Encoded protein: CASSQGLAGEQYF.

V gene TRBV11-2 combines with J gene TRBJ2-7, with 7 bases fitting TRBD1. J gave up 3 bases and V 2 bases, and 13 bases lay outside the gene matches. The CDR3 is made up of 17 amino acids. Germline V lookup: CDR1 SGHAT, CDR2 FQNNGV. For the CDR3, the DNA is TGTGCCAGCAGCTTAAGAGTGGGGACAGATGTTATCTACGAGCAGTACTTC. This translates into CASSLRVGTDVIYEQYF.

The chain has TRBV7-2 and TRBJ1-2; D is unclear. V was cut by 7 bases and J by 4 bases, with 13 bases left in between. The CDR3 loop spans 13 amino acids. Germline CDR1 and CDR2: SGHTA and FQGNSA. The CDR3 DNA follows: TGTGCCAGCACGTCACAGATTTTCTATGGCTACACCTTC. Amino acids: CASTSQIFYGYTF. Complete variable domain (other parts from reference TRBV7-2 and TRBJ1-2): GAGVSQSPSNKVTEKGKDVELRCDPISGHTALYWYRQSLGQGLEFLIYFQGNSAPDKSGLPSDRFSAERTGGSVSTLTIQRTQQEDSAVYLCASTSQIFYGYTFGSGTRLTVV.

The V call is TRBV5-4, the J call TRBJ1-4; tentative D call: TRBD1 (5 bases). Germline assignment: CDR1 SGHNT and CDR2 YYREEE (reference sequence). V was pared by 0 bases and J by 3 bases, with 12 bases between. The CDR3 consists of 16 residues. The CDR3 DNA reads as TGTGCCAGCAGCTTGGAGGGGCGGAGAGCTAATGAAAAACTGTTTTTT. It specifies CASSLEGRRANEKLFF.

The V gene is TRBV6-6, the J gene TRBJ1-1; possible D gene TRBD1, 5 bases. Trimming pared 0 bases from V and 7 bases from J, leaving 12 bases between. The CDR3 consists of 14 residues. Per the germline V gene, CDR1 is MNHNY and CDR2 is SVGAGI (reference sequence). DNA for the CDR3: TGTGCCAGCAGTTACTCACCGGGGCGGGATGAAGCTTTCTTT. This translates into CASSYSPGRDEAFF.

This clone appeared a single time. The J gene is TRBJ1-2, the V gene TRBV5-1; unclear D gene. Trimming took 4 bases from V and 8 from J, leaving 15 bases between them. Germline V gene sequence: CDR1 SGHRS, CDR2 YFSETQ. The CDR3 is made up of 13 amino acids. CDR3 amino acids: CASSPEEGAGYTF. In nucleotides, the CDR3 is TGCGCCAGCAGCCCTGAAGAGGGAGCCGGCTACACCTTC.

The genes are TRBV14 and TRBJ2-3; tentative D call: TRBD2 (5 bases). CDR3 size: 15 residues. V lost 3 bases and J lost 0, with 10 bases in between. CDR1 SGHDN and CDR2 FVKESK come from the germline V gene. CDR3 in DNA: TGTGCCAGCAGCCATTGGCGGGCTAGCACAGATACGCAGTATTTT. Its protein product is CASSHWRASTDTQYF.